This T cell receptor (beta chain) was recorded in a study of blood T cell repertoires in COVID-19. Looking at the study overall: The analysed material was cDNA or gDNA that came from T cells, B-cell-depleted T cells, or PBMCs.

The participants were between roughly 18 and 89 years old and came from roughly 25 US areas. Which cohort a participant joined came from the clinical history participants gave. Germline loops: CDR1 MNHEY, CDR2 SVGAGI. CDR3 length: 15 amino acids. J lost 3 bases, V lost 6 bases, and 7 bases had no gene match. Per the original data handling: Quantification of nucleated cells was approximated via reference gene primer amplification. Sequencing was performed with immunoSEQ multiplex PCR; in TCRdb, only in-frame clones are kept and a portion is missing. The V and J calls and clone size are taken from that table; D and trimming were inferred from the DNA. Here the sample spans around 190,000 clones, about nine tenths being singletons.

The sequence derives from a man between 18 and 35 years old with acute COVID-19. Sample: PBMCs or T cells enriched from blood (not recorded which). V and J are TRBV6-5 and TRBJ1-5; TRBD1 matches 8 bases. CDR3 protein: CASSPGQEFNQPQHF. CDR3 DNA: TGTGCCAGCAGCCCGGGACAGGAGTTCAATCAGCCCCAGCATTTT.